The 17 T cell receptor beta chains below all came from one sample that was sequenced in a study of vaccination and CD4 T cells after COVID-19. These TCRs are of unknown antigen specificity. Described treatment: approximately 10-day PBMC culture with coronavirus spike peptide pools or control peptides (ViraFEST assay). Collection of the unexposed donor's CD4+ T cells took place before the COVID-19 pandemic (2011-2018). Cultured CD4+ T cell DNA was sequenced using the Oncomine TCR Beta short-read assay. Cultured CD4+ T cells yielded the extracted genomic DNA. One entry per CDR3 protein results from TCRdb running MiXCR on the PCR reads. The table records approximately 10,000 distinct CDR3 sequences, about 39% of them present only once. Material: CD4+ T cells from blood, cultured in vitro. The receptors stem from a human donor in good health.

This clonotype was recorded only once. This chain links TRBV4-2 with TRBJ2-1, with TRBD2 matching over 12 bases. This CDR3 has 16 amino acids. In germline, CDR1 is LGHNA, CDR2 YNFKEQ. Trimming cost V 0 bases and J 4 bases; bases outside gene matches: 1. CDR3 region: CASSQDGTSGYNEQFF. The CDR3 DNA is TGTGCCAGCAGCCAAGATGGGACTAGCGGGTACAATGAGCAGTTCTTC.

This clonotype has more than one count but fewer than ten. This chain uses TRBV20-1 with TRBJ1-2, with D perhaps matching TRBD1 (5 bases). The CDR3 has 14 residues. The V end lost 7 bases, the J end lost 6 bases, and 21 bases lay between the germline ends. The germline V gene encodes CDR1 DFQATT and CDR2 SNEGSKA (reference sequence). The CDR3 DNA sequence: TGCAGTGTTCCAGCGGTGGGGGTTGAGGATGGCTACACCTTC. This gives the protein CSVPAVGVEDGYTF.

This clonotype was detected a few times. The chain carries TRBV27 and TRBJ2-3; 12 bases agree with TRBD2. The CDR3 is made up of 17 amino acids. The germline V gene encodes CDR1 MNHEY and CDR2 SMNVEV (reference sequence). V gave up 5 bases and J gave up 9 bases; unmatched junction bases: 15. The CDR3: CASSLFWTSGTPWTQYF. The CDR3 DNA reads TGTGCCAGCAGTCTCTTTTGGACTAGCGGGACTCCGTGGACGCAGTATTTT.

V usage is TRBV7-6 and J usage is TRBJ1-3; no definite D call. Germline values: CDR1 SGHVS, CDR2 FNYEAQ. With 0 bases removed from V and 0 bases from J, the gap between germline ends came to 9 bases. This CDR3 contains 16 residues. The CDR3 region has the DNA TGTGCCAGCAGCTTAGCGGTGGCGGACTCTGGAAACACCATATATTTT. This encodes CASSLAVADSGNTIYF.

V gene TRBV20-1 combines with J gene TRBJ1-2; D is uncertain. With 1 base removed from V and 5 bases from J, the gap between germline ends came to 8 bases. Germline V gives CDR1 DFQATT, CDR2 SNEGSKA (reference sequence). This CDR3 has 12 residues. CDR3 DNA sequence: TGCAGTGCTAGAGGGCGGATTTATGGCTACACCTTC. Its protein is CSARGRIYGYTF.

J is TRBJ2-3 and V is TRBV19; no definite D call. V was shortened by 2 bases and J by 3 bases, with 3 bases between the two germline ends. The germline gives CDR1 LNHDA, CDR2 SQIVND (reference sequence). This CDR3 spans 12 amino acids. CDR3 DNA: TGTGCCAGTAGTATAACTACAGATACGCAGTATTTT. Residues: CASSITTDTQYF.

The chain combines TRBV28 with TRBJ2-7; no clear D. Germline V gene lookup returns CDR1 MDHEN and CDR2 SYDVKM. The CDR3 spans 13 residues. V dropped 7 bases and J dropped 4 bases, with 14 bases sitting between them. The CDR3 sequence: CASTPKWGYEQYF. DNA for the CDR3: TGTGCCAGCACCCCCAAATGGGGTTACGAGCAGTACTTC.

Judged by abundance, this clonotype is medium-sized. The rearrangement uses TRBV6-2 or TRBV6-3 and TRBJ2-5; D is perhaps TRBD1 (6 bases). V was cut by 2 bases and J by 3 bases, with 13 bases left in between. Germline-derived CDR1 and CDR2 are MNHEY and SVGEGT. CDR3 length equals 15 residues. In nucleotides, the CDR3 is TGTGCCAGCAGTTACAGGTTGGCAGGGGAAGAGACCCAGTACTTC. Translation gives CASSYRLAGEETQYF.

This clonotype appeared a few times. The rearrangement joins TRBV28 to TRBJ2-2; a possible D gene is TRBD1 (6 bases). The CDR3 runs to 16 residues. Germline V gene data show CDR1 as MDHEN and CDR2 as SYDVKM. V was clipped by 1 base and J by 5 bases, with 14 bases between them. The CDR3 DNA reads TGTGCCAGCAGTTTATCCCTAGGGGGACGAACCGGGGAGCTGTTTTTT. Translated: CASSLSLGGRTGELFF.

CDR3 protein: CASGPWDTLEAFF. The CDR3 DNA reads as TGTGCCAGTGGGCCCTGGGACACCTTAGAAGCTTTCTTT. J is TRBJ1-1 and V is TRBV19; TRBD1 might be the D (6 bases). The length of the CDR3 is 13 residues. From germline, CDR1 is LNHDA and CDR2 SQIVND (reference sequence). V lost 8 bases and J 8 bases, leaving 18 bases between the germline ends.

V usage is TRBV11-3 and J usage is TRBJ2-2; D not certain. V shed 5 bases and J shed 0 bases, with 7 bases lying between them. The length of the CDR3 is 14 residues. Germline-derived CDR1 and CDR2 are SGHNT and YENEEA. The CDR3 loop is CASSPPANTGELFF. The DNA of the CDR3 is TGTGCCAGCAGCCCCCCTGCGAACACCGGGGAGCTGTTTTTT. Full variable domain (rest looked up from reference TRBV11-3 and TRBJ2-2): EAGVVQSPRYKIIEKKQPVAFWCNPISGHNTLYWYLQNLGQGPELLIRYENEEAVDDSQLPKDRFSAERLKGVDSTLKIQPAELGDSAVYLCASSPPANTGELFFGEGSRLTVL.

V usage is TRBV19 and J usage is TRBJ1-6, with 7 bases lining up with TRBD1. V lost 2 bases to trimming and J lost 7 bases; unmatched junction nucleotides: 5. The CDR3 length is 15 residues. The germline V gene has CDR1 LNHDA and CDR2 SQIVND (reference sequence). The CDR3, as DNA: TGTGCCAGTAGTATACAGGGGACAGCCAATTCACCCCTCCACTTT. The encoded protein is CASSIQGTANSPLHF.

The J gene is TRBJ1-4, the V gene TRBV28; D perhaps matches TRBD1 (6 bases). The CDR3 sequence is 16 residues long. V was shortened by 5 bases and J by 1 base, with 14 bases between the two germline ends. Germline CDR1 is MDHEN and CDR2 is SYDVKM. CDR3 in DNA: TGTGCCAGCAGTCAACACACAGGGCTAACTAATGAAAAACTGTTTTTT. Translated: CASSQHTGLTNEKLFF.

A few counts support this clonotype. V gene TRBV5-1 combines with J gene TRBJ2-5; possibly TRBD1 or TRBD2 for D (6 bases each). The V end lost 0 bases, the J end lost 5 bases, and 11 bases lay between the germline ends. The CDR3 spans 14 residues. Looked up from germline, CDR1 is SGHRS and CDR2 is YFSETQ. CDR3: CASSLGQGRETQYF. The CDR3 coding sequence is TGCGCCAGCAGCTTGGGTCAGGGGAGGGAGACCCAGTACTTC.

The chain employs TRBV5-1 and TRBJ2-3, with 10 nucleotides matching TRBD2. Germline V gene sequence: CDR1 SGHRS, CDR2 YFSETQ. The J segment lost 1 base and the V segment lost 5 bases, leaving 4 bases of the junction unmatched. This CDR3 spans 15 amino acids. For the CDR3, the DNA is TGCGCCAGCAGGCTAGCGGGAGTGGGCACAGATACGCAGTATTTT. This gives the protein CASRLAGVGTDTQYF.

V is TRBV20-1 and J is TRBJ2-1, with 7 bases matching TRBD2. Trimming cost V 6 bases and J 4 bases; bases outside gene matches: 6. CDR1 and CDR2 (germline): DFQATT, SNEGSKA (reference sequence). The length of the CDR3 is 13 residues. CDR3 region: CSAPQGGYNEQFF. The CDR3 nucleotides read TGCAGTGCCCCGCAGGGAGGGTACAATGAGCAGTTCTTC.

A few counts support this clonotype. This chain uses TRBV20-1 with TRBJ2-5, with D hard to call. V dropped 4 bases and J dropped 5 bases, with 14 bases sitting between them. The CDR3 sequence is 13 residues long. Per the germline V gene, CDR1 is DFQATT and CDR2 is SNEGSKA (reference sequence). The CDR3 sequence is CSATLPRKETQYF. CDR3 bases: TGCAGTGCTACCCTACCGAGAAAGGAGACCCAGTACTTC.